A selection of T cell receptor beta chains follows, all from one sample in a study of blood T cell repertoires in COVID-19. The method was immunoSEQ multiplex PCR; TCRdb's version includes in-frame clones alone and lacks a portion of them. The repertoire holds 200,000 to 300,000 clones, with less than 90% as singletons. Sequences were obtained from peripheral blood. Receptors were obtained from a man in his 60s with acute or convalescent COVID-19. The CDR3 runs from the conserved cysteine through the conserved F or W. The D gene is left open where the match is weak. Size is omitted from some rows. Given values are once, few, many or a class for expanded clones.

abundance	d_gene	v_gene	j_gene	CDR3aa	CDR3nt
NA	NA	TRBV6-2/TRBV6-3	TRBJ2-6	CASSSMEAGANVLTF	TGTGCCAGCAGTTCTATGGAGGCTGGGGCCAACGTCCTGACTTTC
NA	NA	TRBV3-1/TRBV3-2	TRBJ2-2	CASRQGQGPGELFF	TGTGCCAGCAGGCAAGGACAAGGCCCAGGGGAGCTGTTTTTT
NA	NA	TRBV7-8	TRBJ2-7	CASSLAREYEQYF	TGTGCCAGCAGCTTAGCGAGAGAGTACGAGCAGTACTTC
NA	TRBD2	TRBV5-1	TRBJ2-1	CASSLGGLAGGREQFF	TGCGCCAGCAGCTTAGGGGGACTAGCGGGAGGTCGTGAGCAGTTCTTC
many	NA	TRBV27	TRBJ1-1	CASSPGHAMNTEAFF	TGTGCCAGCAGTCCAGGACATGCGATGAACACTGAAGCTTTCTTT
NA	TRBD1	TRBV6-5	TRBJ2-5	CASSPPGQGQETQYF	TGTGCCAGCAGTCCACCGGGACAGGGGCAAGAGACCCAGTACTTC
NA	NA	TRBV7-9	TRBJ2-2	CASSLEGLRSGGTCGELFF	TGTGCCAGCAGCTTAGAAGGGCTTAGGTCAGGGGGGACTTGCGGGGAGCTGTTTTTT
NA	TRBD2	TRBV7-3	TRBJ2-2	CASSPPGLAGGGSGTGELFF	TGTGCCAGCAGCCCCCCGGGACTAGCGGGGGGAGGATCGGGCACCGGGGAGCTGTTTTTT
NA	TRBD1	TRBV7-9	TRBJ2-7	CASSYGTGRRYEQYF	TGTGCCAGCAGCTACGGGACAGGGAGGCGGTACGAGCAGTACTTC
NA	TRBD1	TRBV6-5	TRBJ1-1	CASRGTDMNTEAFF	TGTGCCAGCAGAGGGACAGACATGAACACTGAAGCTTTCTTT
few	TRBD2	TRBV7-9	TRBJ2-2	CASSLKREANTGELFF	TGTGCCAGCAGCCTAAAGCGGGAGGCTAACACCGGGGAGCTGTTTTTT
NA	TRBD1	TRBV7-6	TRBJ2-1	CASSFGETGAGNEQFF	TGTGCCAGCAGCTTTGGGGAAACAGGGGCGGGCAATGAGCAGTTCTTC
NA	TRBD1	TRBV10-3	TRBJ2-1	CAIRAGTGDYNEQFF	TGTGCCATCAGGGCCGGGACAGGGGATTACAATGAGCAGTTCTTC
NA	NA	TRBV3-1/TRBV3-2	TRBJ2-7	CASSQVGGGAEQYF	TGTGCCAGCAGCCAAGTGGGGGGAGGTGCCGAGCAGTACTTC
NA	TRBD2	TRBV6-2/TRBV6-3	TRBJ2-1	CASSYDSGRSNEQFF	TGTGCCAGCAGCTATGATAGCGGGAGAAGCAATGAGCAGTTCTTC
NA	TRBD1	TRBV4-1	TRBJ2-2	CASSQEDRASGELFF	TGCGCCAGCAGCCAAGAGGACAGGGCGTCCGGGGAGCTGTTTTTT
once	NA	TRBV21-1	TRBJ2-7	CASSKEEGGLPPRHHEQYF	TGTGCCAGCAGCAAAGAGGAAGGGGGCTTACCCCCTAGACATCACGAGCAGTACTTC
once	TRBD1	TRBV19	TRBJ1-2	CASSIQGADGGYTF	TGTGCCAGTAGCATACAGGGGGCAGATGGTGGCTACACCTTC
NA	NA	TRBV5-1	TRBJ1-2	CASSLVGYGGYTF	TGCGCCAGCAGCTTGGTGGGCTATGGAGGCTACACCTTC
NA	TRBD2	TRBV10-3	TRBJ2-3	CAILAGGRTDTQYF	TGTGCCATATTAGCGGGAGGGCGCACAGATACGCAGTATTTT
NA	TRBD2	TRBV9	TRBJ2-1	CASSDGTSGRDYNEQFF	TGTGCCAGCAGCGATGGGACTAGCGGGAGGGACTACAATGAGCAGTTCTTC
NA	TRBD1	TRBV5-1	TRBJ2-7	CASSSGTVTLGQYF	TGCGCCAGCAGCTCAGGGACAGTCACCTTGGGGCAGTACTTC
NA	TRBD2	TRBV3-1/TRBV3-2	TRBJ2-7	CASSQAGGIYEQYF	TGTGCCAGCAGCCAAGCGGGGGGTATCTACGAGCAGTACTTC
NA	NA	TRBV6-2/TRBV6-3	TRBJ1-2	CASSDSSYTF	TGTGCCAGCAGTGATAGTAGCTACACCTTC
NA	NA	TRBV11-1	TRBJ2-5	CASSLYQGGPDQYF	TGTGCCAGCAGCTTATACCAGGGGGGTCCGGACCAGTACTTC
few	NA	TRBV7-7	TRBJ2-5	CASSLIGGSGMETQYF	TGTGCTAGCAGCTTAATTGGGGGGAGCGGTATGGAGACCCAGTACTTC
NA	NA	TRBV6-6	TRBJ2-7	CASSYSSGDPHEQYF	TGTGCCAGCAGTTACTCGTCAGGGGACCCCCACGAGCAGTACTTC
few	NA	TRBV10-1	TRBJ1-2	CASSESPGVGYTF	TGCGCCAGCAGTGAGTCTCCAGGGGTTGGCTACACCTTC
NA	TRBD1	TRBV5-1	TRBJ1-2	CASTTGGGNYGYTF	TGCGCCAGCACCACAGGGGGAGGTAACTATGGCTACACCTTC
NA	TRBD1	TRBV5-4	TRBJ2-5	CASSPQTGPTETQYF	TGTGCCAGCAGCCCCCAGACAGGGCCCACAGAGACCCAGTACTTC
NA	TRBD1	TRBV28	TRBJ1-4	CASWGTGAVEKLFF	TGTGCCAGCTGGGGGACAGGGGCCGTGGAAAAACTGTTTTTT
NA	TRBD2	TRBV9	TRBJ2-3	CASSVGLEWGSDTQYF	TGTGCCAGCAGCGTGGGACTAGAATGGGGTTCAGATACGCAGTATTTT
NA	TRBD1	TRBV5-6	TRBJ1-4	CASSGTDATNEKLFF	TGTGCCAGCAGCGGGACAGATGCAACTAATGAAAAACTGTTTTTT
NA	NA	TRBV7-9	TRBJ2-2	CASSFFGGRTGELFF	TGTGCCAGCAGCTTCTTCGGGGGGCGAACCGGGGAGCTGTTTTTT
NA	TRBD2	TRBV5-6	TRBJ2-3	CAESGGLAGTDTQYF	TGTGCCGAATCCGGAGGGCTAGCGGGTACAGATACGCAGTATTTT
NA	TRBD1	TRBV19	TRBJ1-3	CASAPGQASGNTIYF	TGTGCCAGTGCTCCCGGACAGGCCTCTGGAAACACCATATATTTT
NA	TRBD1	TRBV13	TRBJ1-3	CASRPTGEAGNTIYF	TGTGCCAGCAGACCAACAGGGGAGGCCGGAAACACCATATATTTT
once	TRBD2	TRBV27	TRBJ2-7	CASRGDSAGGPWEQYF	TGTGCCAGCAGAGGGGACTCAGCGGGAGGACCCTGGGAGCAGTACTTC
NA	NA	TRBV27	TRBJ2-7	CASSLAFESYEQYF	TGTGCCAGCAGTTTAGCCTTCGAGTCCTACGAGCAGTACTTC
NA	NA	TRBV6-5	TRBJ1-2	CASTLTVANYGYTF	TGTGCCAGCACCCTGACAGTCGCTAACTATGGCTACACCTTC
NA	NA	TRBV5-4	TRBJ1-1	CASSFSGGTEAFF	TGTGCCAGCAGCTTTTCCGGGGGCACTGAAGCTTTCTTT
NA	NA	TRBV6-4	TRBJ1-1	CASSDPAGRANTEAFF	TGTGCCAGCAGTGACCCGGCCGGCAGGGCTAACACTGAAGCTTTCTTT
NA	TRBD2	TRBV5-1	TRBJ2-1	CASSLFNSGGKNYNEQFF	TGCGCCAGCAGCTTGTTCAATAGCGGGGGGAAAAACTACAATGAGCAGTTCTTC
NA	NA	TRBV28	TRBJ1-2	CASSLDTYGYTF	TGTGCCAGCAGTCTTGACACCTATGGCTACACCTTC
NA	NA	TRBV7-3	TRBJ2-3	CASSFSNGDTQYF	TGTGCCAGCAGCTTTAGCAATGGAGATACGCAGTATTTT
NA	TRBD2	TRBV7-2	TRBJ2-3	CASSLRTSGTSTDTQYF	TGTGCCAGCAGCCTACGGACTAGCGGGACTAGCACAGATACGCAGTATTTT
NA	TRBD2	TRBV5-8	TRBJ2-7	CASSSSGGAGEQYF	TGTGCCAGCAGCTCCAGCGGGGGGGCCGGAGAGCAGTACTTC
NA	TRBD1	TRBV15	TRBJ2-5	CATSRGRDRGEETQYF	TGTGCCACCAGCAGGGGCCGGGACAGGGGGGAAGAGACCCAGTACTTC
once	TRBD2	TRBV20-1	TRBJ2-3	CSASTSGNPTDTQYF	TGCAGTGCTAGTACTAGCGGGAACCCCACAGATACGCAGTATTTT
NA	TRBD2	TRBV28	TRBJ2-7	CAIEGRGSSSYEQYF	TGTGCCATCGAGGGGAGGGGTTCGAGCTCCTACGAGCAGTACTTC